This entry features one TCR beta chain sequence. Its antigen is unidentified. The record originates from a study of vaccination effects on CD4 cells after COVID-19. Study details: Peptide-pool stimulation followed by sequencing identified expanded antigen-specific CD4+ clonotypes in the ViraFEST assay. Each well held 1.5 million to 2.5 million PBMC cultured with about 9.9 ug/ml peptides and roughly 9.7 IU/ml IL-2.

The junction had 6 bases not matched to a gene; V was cut back by 3 bases and J by 6 bases. The germline gives CDR1 LGHDT, CDR2 YNNKEL (reference sequence). The CDR3 sequence is 15 residues long. Broader study findings: Late in the post-vaccination period, infection-induced and vaccine-induced clones underwent marked clonal contraction. Convalescent patients numbered few in the study; early post-infection timepoints were missing entirely.

Upon completion of around ten days in culture, CD4+ T cells were isolated. A positive SARS-CoV-2 PCR test fell between March and December 2020. It was two doses of either the BNT162b2 or mRNA-1273 vaccine that participants received. The method was immunoSEQ multiplex PCR; TCRdb's version includes in-frame clones alone and lacks a portion of them. The profile covers about 50,000 clones, with around 70% appearing a single time and 5.4% taken by the ten largest. The sequence derives from a human donor who had a prior SARS-CoV-2 infection. The gene calls are TRBV3-1 (or the pseudogene TRBV3-2) and TRBJ1-4; TRBD1 agrees at 8 bases. The sample was CD4+ T cells from PBMCs cultured without peptide, taken after COVID-19 vaccination. This CDR3 is CASSQGQAGDEKLFF. Written as DNA, the CDR3 is TGTGCCAGCAGCCAGGGACAGGCAGGGGATGAAAAACTGTTTTTT.